This is a list of T cell receptor beta chains from one sample in a study of T-cell reconstitution after alpha-beta-depleted transplantation in children. TCRdb recomputed calls from the PCR reads with MiXCR, one row per CDR3 protein. The sample includes 530,000 or so distinct CDR3 sequences, approximately 30% seen only once; the top ten take less than 40%. The source was PBMCs, collected before TCRalphabeta/CD19-depleted stem cell transplant. These receptor sequences come from a boy under three years old with Wiskott-Aldrich syndrome, due to receive a stem cell transplant. Both conserved end residues are trimmed from each CDR3. Fields, in order: J gene, D gene, CDR3 length, V gene, CDR3 protein. D genes are given only for firm matches.

TRBJ1-1,-,13,TRBV7-9,ASSLARDMNTEAF
TRBJ2-1,TRBD2,12,TRBV20-1,SALRLAGYNEQF
TRBJ2-1,TRBD2,14,TRBV19,ASRMVAGAMYNEQF
TRBJ1-4,-,13,TRBV4-1,ASSQGWTADEKLF
TRBJ2-3,-,12,TRBV7-3,ASSLSASWGSQY
TRBJ2-5,TRBD2,12,TRBV29-1,SVEGLAGRETQY
TRBJ2-2,TRBD1,14,TRBV27,ASSFHRGPNTGEPF
TRBJ2-7,TRBD1,12,TRBV20-1,SARPTGGIDEQY
TRBJ2-1,-,14,TRBV4-1,ASSQRGDSSVYEQF
TRBJ1-6,-,15,TRBV21-1,ASSTEDRGQVDSPLH
TRBJ2-2,-,13,TRBV7-8,ASTAVGPNTGELF
TRBJ1-6,-,12,TRBV5-1,ASSLRDTTSPLH
TRBJ2-7,-,12,TRBV5-1,ASSTGTVFYEQY
TRBJ2-1,-,15,TRBV5-6,ASSLSQRISSYNEQF
TRBJ1-2,-,11,TRBV10-3,AIKKYGSYGYT
TRBJ1-6,-,11,TRBV6-6,ASSWEKYSPLH
TRBJ2-7,-,13,TRBV4-2,ASSVRQALSYEQY
TRBJ2-5,-,12,TRBV7-7,ASSLVPQQETQY
TRBJ2-1,-,11,TRBV5-1,ASSFGPTNEQF
TRBJ1-1,TRBD1,13,TRBV6-1,ASRTFQGGNTEAF
TRBJ2-1,TRBD2,10,TRBV29-1,SVRGGSNEQF
TRBJ2-7,TRBD2,13,TRBV5-1,ASSLMASGVYEQY
TRBJ2-7,-,11,TRBV20-1,SAFSTNSYEQY
TRBJ1-3,-,12,TRBV20-1,SASSRNSGNTIY
TRBJ2-3,TRBD2,12,TRBV20-1,SARASGVADTQY
TRBJ2-1,TRBD2,12,TRBV29-1,SASLAGSPNEQF
TRBJ2-3,TRBD2,15,TRBV6-5,ASSYGIVAGVPDTQY
TRBJ2-6,-,11,TRBV12-3/TRBV12-4,ASRRDGANVLT
TRBJ2-4,-,15,TRBV5-5,ASSFSDGALAKNIQY
TRBJ2-2,TRBD2,14,TRBV5-8,ASSLGLAGSTGELF
TRBJ2-3,TRBD2,13,TRBV20-1,SARDGQVLADTQY
TRBJ2-5,TRBD1,13,TRBV20-1,SATLGQGIQETQY
TRBJ2-2,TRBD1,12,TRBV7-2,ASSWDRYTGELF
TRBJ1-2,-,10,TRBV20-1,SAYRVNYGYT
TRBJ2-7,-,14,TRBV12-3/TRBV12-4,ASSLMRGRQSYEQY
TRBJ2-1,TRBD2,15,TRBV5-1,ASSLGLAGVYLNEQF
TRBJ2-7,-,12,TRBV5-1,ASSLNPPAYEQY
TRBJ2-1,TRBD2,13,TRBV20-1,SASTPSGSYNEQF
TRBJ2-1,-,13,TRBV4-2,ASSQDPLGGNEQF
TRBJ2-1,-,14,TRBV6-5,ASSYSLGVSYNEQF